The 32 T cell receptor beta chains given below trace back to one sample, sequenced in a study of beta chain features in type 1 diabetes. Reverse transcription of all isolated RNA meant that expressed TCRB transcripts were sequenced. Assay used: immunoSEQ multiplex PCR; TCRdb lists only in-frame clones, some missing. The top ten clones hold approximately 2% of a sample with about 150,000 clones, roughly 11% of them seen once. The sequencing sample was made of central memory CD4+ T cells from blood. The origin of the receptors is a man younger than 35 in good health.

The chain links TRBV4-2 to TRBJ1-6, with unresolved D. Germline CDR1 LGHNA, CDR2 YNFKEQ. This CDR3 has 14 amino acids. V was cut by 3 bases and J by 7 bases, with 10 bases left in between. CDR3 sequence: CASSQSYGNSPLHF. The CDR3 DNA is TGTGCCAGCAGCCAGTCGTATGGGAATTCACCCCTCCACTTT.

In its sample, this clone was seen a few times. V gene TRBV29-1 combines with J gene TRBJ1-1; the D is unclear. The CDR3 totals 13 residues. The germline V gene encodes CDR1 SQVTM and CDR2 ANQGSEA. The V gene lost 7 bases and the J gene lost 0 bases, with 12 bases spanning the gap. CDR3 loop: CSALQFLNTEAFF. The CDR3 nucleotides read TGCAGCGCATTACAGTTTTTGAACACTGAAGCTTTCTTT.

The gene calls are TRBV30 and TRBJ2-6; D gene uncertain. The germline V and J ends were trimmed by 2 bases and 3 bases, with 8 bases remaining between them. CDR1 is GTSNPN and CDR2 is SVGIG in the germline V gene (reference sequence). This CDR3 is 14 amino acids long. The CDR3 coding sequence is TGTGCCTGGAGTTATTTGCTTGGGGCCAACGTCCTGACTTTC. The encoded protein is CAWSYLLGANVLTF. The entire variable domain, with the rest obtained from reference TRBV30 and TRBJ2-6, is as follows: SQTIHQWPATLVQPVGSPLSLECTVEGTSNPNLYWYRQAAGRGLQLLFYSVGIGQISSEVPQNLSASRPQDRQFILSSKKLLLSDSGFYLCAWSYLLGANVLTFGAGSRLTVL.

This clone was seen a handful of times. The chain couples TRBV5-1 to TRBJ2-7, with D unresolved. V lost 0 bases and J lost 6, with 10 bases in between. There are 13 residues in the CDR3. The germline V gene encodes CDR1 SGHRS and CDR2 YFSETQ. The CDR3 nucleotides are TGCGCCAGCAGCTTGGCCGGGTACGCCGAGCAGTACTTC. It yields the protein CASSLAGYAEQYF. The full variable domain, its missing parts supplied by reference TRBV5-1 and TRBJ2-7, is KAGVTQTPRYLIKTRGQQVTLSCSPISGHRSVSWYQQTPGQGLQFLFEYFSETQRNKGNFPGRFSGRQFSNSRSEMNVSTLELGDSALYLCASSLAGYAEQYFGPGTRLTVT.

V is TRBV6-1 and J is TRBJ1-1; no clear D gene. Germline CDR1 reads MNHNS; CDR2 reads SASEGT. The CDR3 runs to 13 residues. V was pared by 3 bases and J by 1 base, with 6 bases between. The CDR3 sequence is CASSEQQNTEAFF. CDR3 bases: TGTGCCAGCAGTGAGCAACAGAACACTGAAGCTTTCTTT.

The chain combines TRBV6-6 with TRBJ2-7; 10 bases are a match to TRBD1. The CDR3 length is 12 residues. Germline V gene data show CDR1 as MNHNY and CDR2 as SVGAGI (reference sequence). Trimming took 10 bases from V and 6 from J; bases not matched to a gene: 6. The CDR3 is CAISGTGAEQYF. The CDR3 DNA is TGTGCCATCAGCGGGACAGGGGCCGAGCAGTACTTC.

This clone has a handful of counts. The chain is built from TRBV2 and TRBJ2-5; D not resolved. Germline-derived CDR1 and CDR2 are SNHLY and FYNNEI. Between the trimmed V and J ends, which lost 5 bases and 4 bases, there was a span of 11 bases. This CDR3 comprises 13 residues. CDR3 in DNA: TGTGCCAGCAGTCCTAACCGGAGAGAGACCCAGTACTTC. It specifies CASSPNRRETQYF.

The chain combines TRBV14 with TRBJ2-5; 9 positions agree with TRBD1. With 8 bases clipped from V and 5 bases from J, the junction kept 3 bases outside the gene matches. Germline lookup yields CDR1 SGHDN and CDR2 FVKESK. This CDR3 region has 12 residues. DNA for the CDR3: TGTGCCAGCCACAGGGGGCAGGAGACCCAGTACTTC. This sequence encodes CASHRGQETQYF.

The CDR3 protein is CASSEGIGGGSGTGELFF. CDR3 coding DNA: TGTGCCAGCAGTGAAGGTATAGGGGGAGGATCGGGCACCGGGGAGCTGTTTTTT. The chain couples TRBV25-1 to TRBJ2-2, with D perhaps TRBD1 or TRBD2 (6 bases each). Trimming took off 2 bases at V and 4 bases at J, with 20 bases between the two ends. CDR3 size: 18 residues. Germline CDR1 reads MGHDK; CDR2 reads SYGVNS. The full variable domain, completed using reference TRBV25-1 and TRBJ2-2, is EADIYQTPRYLVIGTGKKITLECSQTMGHDKMYWYQQDPGMELHLIHYSYGVNSTEKGDLSSESTVSRIRTEHFPLTLESARPSHTSQYLCASSEGIGGGSGTGELFFGEGSRLTVL.

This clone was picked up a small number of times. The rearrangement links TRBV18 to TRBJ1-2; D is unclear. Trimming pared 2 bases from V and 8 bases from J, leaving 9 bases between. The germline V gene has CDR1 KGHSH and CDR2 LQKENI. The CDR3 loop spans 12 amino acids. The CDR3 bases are TGTGCCAGCTCACCAAATGTCCAGGGCTACACCTTC. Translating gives CASSPNVQGYTF. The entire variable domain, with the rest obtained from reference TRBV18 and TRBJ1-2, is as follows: NAGVMQNPRHLVRRRGQEARLRCSPMKGHSHVYWYRQLPEEGLKFMVYLQKENIIDESGMPKERFSAEFPKEGPSILRIQQVVRGDSAAYFCASSPNVQGYTFGSGTRLTVV.

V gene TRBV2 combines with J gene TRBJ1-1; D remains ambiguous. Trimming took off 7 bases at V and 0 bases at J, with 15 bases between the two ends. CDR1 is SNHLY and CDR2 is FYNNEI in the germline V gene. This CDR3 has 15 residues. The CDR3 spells CASKRETMMNTEAFF. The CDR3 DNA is TGTGCCAGCAAAAGGGAAACCATGATGAACACTGAAGCTTTCTTT.

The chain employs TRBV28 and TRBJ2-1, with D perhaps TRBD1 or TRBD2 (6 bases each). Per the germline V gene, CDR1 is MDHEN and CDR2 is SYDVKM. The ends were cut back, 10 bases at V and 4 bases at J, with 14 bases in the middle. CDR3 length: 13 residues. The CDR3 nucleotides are TGTGCCACGAGGGGGGCGTTATACAATGAGCAGTTCTTC. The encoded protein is CATRGALYNEQFF.

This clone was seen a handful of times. CDR3 amino acids: CASSCTGSGSYEQYF. CDR3 in DNA: TGTGCCAGCAGCTGTACAGGGTCGGGTTCCTACGAGCAGTACTTC. The chain joins TRBV21-1 to TRBJ2-7; the D call in the table, TRBD1, was not verified against the DNA. TRBV21-1 constitutes a pseudogene. The CDR3 consists of 15 residues.

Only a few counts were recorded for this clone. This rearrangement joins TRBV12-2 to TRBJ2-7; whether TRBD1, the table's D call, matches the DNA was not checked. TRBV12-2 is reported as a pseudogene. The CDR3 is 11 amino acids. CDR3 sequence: CASRSQGMWYF. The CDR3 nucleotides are TGTGCAAGTCGCTCCCAGGGGATGTGGTACTTC.

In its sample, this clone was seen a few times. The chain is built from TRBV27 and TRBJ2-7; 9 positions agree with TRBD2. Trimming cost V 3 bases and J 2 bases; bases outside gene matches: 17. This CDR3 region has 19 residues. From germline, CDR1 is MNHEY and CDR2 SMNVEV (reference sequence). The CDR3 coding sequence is TGTGCCAGCAGTTTGAGGGCCCGCGCGACTAGCGGTTTAACCTACGAGCAGTACTTC. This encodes CASSLRARATSGLTYEQYF.

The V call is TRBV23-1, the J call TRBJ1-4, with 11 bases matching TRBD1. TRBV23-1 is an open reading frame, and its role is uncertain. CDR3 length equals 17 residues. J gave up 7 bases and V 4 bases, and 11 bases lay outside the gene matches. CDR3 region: CASSPGTGGFLGEKLFF. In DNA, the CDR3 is TGCGCCAGCAGTCCAGGGACAGGGGGTTTTTTGGGTGAAAAACTGTTTTTT.

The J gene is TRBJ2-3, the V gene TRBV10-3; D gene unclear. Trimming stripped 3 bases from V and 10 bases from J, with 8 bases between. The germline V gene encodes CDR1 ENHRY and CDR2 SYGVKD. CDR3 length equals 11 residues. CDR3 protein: CAISETYPQYF. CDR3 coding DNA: TGTGCCATCAGTGAAACCTACCCGCAGTATTTT.

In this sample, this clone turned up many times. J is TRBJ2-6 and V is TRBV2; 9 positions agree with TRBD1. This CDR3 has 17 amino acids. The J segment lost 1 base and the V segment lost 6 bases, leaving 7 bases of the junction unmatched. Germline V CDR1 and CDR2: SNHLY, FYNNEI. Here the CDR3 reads CASSPGQGLSGANVLTF. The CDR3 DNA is TGTGCCAGCAGCCCGGGACAGGGACTTTCTGGGGCCAACGTCCTGACTTTC.

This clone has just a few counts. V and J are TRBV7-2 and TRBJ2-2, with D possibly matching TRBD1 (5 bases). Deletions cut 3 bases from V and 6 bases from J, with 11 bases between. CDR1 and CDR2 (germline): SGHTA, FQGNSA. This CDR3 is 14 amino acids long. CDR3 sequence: CASSLGRVAGELFF. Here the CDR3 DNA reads TGTGCCAGCAGCTTGGGCAGGGTGGCCGGGGAGCTGTTTTTT.

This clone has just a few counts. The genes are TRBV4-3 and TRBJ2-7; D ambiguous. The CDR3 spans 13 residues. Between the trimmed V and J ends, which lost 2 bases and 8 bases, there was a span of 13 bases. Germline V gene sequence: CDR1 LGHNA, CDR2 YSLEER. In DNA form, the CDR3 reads TGCGCCAGCAGCCAACAGACTGCCTCCAAGCAGTACTTC. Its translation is CASSQQTASKQYF.

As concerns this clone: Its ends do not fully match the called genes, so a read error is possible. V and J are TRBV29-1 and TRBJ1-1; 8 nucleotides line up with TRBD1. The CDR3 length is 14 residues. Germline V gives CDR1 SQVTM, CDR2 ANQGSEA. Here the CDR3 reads CCVDSDRVNTEAFF. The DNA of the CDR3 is TGCTGCGTTGATTCGGACAGGGTAAACACTGAAGCTTTCTTT.

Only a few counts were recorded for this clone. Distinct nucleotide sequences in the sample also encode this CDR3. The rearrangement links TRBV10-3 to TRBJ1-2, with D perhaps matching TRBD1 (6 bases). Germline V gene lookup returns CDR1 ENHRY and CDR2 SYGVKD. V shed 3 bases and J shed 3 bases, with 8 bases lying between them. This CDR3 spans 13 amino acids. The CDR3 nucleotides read TGTGCCATCAGTGAACGGACAGACTATGGCTACACCTTC. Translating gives CAISERTDYGYTF.

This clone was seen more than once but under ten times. The CDR3 loop reads CASSARTSGAYEQYF. The CDR3 DNA is TGTGCCAGCAGTGCCAGGACTAGCGGGGCCTACGAGCAGTACTTC. The chain combines TRBV25-1 with TRBJ2-7; 12 nucleotides align to TRBD2. J lost 2 bases, V lost 4 bases, and 3 bases had no gene match. CDR1 and CDR2 from the germline V gene are MGHDK and SYGVNS. The CDR3 is 15 amino acids.

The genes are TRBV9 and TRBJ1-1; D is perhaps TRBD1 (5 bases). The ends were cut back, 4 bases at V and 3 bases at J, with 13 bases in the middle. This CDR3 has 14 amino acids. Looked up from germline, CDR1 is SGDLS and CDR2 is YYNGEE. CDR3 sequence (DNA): TGTGCCAGCAGCCCCCGCCTACAGGACACTGAAGCTTTCTTT. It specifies CASSPRLQDTEAFF.

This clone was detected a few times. The chain's CDR3 is CAISAAGTGADLAKNIQYF. The CDR3 DNA sequence: TGTGCCATCAGCGCAGCAGGGACAGGAGCGGACTTAGCCAAAAACATTCAGTACTTC. This rearrangement joins TRBV10-3 to TRBJ2-4, with 8 bases identical to TRBD1. Trimming removed 6 bases from V and 0 bases from J; junction bases left unmatched: 16. The CDR3 covers 19 residues. Germline CDR1 and CDR2: ENHRY and SYGVKD.

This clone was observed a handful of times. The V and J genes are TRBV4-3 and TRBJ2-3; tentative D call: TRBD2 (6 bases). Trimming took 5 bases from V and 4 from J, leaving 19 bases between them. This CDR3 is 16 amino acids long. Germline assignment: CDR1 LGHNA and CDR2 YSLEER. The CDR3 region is CASSYPGVLTPDTQYF. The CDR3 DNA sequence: TGCGCCAGCAGCTACCCGGGGGTCCTCACGCCAGATACGCAGTATTTT.

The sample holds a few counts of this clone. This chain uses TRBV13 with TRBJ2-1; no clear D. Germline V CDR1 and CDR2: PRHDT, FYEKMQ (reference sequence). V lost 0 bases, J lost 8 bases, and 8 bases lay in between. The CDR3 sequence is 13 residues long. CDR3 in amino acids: CASSLGRLYEQFF. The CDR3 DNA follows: TGTGCCAGCAGCTTAGGGAGACTTTATGAGCAGTTCTTC.

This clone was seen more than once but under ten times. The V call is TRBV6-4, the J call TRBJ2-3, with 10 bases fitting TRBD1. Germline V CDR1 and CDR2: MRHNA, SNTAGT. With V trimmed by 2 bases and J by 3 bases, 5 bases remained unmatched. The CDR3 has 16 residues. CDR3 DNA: TGTGCCAGCAGTGACCCTGGGGACAGGGGAACAGATACGCAGTATTTT. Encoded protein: CASSDPGDRGTDTQYF.

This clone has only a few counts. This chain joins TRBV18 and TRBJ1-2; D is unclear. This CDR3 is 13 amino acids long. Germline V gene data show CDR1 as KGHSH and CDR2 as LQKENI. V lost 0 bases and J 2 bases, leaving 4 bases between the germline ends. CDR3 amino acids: CASSPPGNYGYTF. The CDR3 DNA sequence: TGTGCCAGCTCACCACCGGGGAACTATGGCTACACCTTC.

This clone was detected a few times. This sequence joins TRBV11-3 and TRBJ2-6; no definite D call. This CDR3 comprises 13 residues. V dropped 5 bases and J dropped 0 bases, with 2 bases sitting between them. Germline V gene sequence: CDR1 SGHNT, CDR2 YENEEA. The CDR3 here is CASSPSGANVLTF. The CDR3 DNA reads TGTGCCAGCAGCCCCTCTGGGGCCAACGTCCTGACTTTC.

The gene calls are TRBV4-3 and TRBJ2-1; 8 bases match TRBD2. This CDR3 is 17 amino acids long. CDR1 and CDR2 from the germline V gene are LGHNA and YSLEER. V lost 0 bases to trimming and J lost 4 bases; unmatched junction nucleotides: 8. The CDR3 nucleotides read TGCGCCAGCAGCCAAGATCGAACTAGCGGATTGTACAATGAGCAGTTCTTC. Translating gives CASSQDRTSGLYNEQFF.

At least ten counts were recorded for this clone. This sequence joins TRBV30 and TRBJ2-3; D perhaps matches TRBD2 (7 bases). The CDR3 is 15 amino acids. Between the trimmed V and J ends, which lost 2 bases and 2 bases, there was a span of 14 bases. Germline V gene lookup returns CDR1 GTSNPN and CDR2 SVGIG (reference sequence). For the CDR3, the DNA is TGTGCCTGGAGTAAGGCGGGGGCCCTCACAGATACGCAGTATTTT. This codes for CAWSKAGALTDTQYF. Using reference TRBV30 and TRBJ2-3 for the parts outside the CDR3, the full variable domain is SQTIHQWPATLVQPVGSPLSLECTVEGTSNPNLYWYRQAAGRGLQLLFYSVGIGQISSEVPQNLSASRPQDRQFILSSKKLLLSDSGFYLCAWSKAGALTDTQYFGPGTRLTVL.